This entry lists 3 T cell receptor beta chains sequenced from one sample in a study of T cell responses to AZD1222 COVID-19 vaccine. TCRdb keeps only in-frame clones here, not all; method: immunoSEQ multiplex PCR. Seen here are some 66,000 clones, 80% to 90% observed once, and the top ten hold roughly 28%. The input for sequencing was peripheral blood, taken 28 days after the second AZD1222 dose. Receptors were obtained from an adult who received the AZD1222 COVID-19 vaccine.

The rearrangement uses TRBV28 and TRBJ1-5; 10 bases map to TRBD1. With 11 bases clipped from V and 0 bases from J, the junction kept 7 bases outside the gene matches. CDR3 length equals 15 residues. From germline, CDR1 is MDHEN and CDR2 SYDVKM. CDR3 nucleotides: TGTGCCCTAGGGACAGGGGAATATAGCAATCAGCCCCAGCATTTT. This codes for CALGTGEYSNQPQHF.

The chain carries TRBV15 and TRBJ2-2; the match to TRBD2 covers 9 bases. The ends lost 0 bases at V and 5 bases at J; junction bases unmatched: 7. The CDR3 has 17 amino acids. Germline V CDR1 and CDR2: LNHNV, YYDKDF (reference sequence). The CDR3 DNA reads TGTGCCACCAGCAGAGATCTGGCTAGCGGGATTACCGGGGAGCTGTTTTTT. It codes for CATSRDLASGITGELFF.

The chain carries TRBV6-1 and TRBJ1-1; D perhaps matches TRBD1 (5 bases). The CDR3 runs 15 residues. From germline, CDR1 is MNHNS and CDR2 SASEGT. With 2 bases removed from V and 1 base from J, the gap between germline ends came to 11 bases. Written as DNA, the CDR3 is TGTGCCAGCAGTGAAAATGGGGGACCGAACACTGAAGCTTTCTTT. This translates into CASSENGGPNTEAFF.